Listed below are T cell receptor beta chains from one sample, sequenced in a study of a mutant IDH1 vaccine in newly diagnosed glioma. Method: immunoSEQ multiplex PCR; TCRdb's copy keeps in-frame clones and lacks some. Among tens of thousands of clones listed, 75% to 95% were seen once. The material sequenced was PBMCs, taken from a glioma patient treated with radiotherapy, temozolomide or both. These TCRs come from a middle-aged man with glioma. Each CDR3 is given without its conserved first and last residue.

TRBJ2-7 TRBV27 ASMAHRGEQY
TRBJ2-5 TRBV5-4 ASSQLGGEETQY
TRBJ2-3 TRBV4-1 ASSRQGVRSGRSTDTQY
NA TRBV5-1 ASSLIVTPPYEQY
TRBJ2-7 TRBV7-2 ASSPWTGTYEQY
TRBJ2-7 TRBV25-1 ASSDISGGAYEQY
TRBJ1-2 TRBV6-5 AVKRQGDLNYGYT
TRBJ1-2 TRBV5-1 ASGSGQAGGYT
TRBJ1-1 TRBV10-1 ASSDRQGKWTEAF
TRBJ1-5 TRBV2 ASSPGGGSNQPQH
TRBJ2-2 TRBV14 ASSQDRTGKKNEHRGAV
TRBJ2-7 TRBV6-1 ASMGPGQRAYEQY
TRBJ2-1 TRBV21-1 ASSNSRHPGLAGVEQF
TRBJ1-4 TRBV4-1 ASNEKGTTGRYEKLF
TRBJ2-3 TRBV6-6 ASSYLAASTDTQY
TRBJ2-1 TRBV13 ASSLTQQGAVLYEQF
TRBJ2-5 TRBV5-3 ARSQTRRLAGSKTQY
TRBJ2-5 TRBV5-6 ASSLYQTIRDLTKETQY
TRBJ2-1 TRBV30 AWKRDSNEQF
TRBJ1-5 TRBV9 ASSDRGIDQPQH
TRBJ1-1 TRBV19 ASSWTTGNTEAF
TRBJ2-5 TRBV28 ASTRLRETQY
TRBJ2-2 TRBV9 ASGGLASAGELF
TRBJ2-5 TRBV2 ASSERDRARKTQY
TRBJ1-3 TRBV2 ASSVPGQGGDSGNTIY
TRBJ2-7 TRBV7-8 ASSLGASSYEQY
TRBJ1-4 TRBV6-1 ASSDPTDRGLTNEKLF
TRBJ1-2 TRBV19 ASSIPGQLNYGYT
TRBJ2-2 TRBV14 ASSRPGTGLTGELF
TRBJ2-1 TRBV4-1 ASSHIGIEQF
TRBJ1-2 TRBV6-5 ASRTGGGYGYT
TRBJ1-5 TRBV19 ASSIRDSNQPQH
TRBJ2-1 TRBV6-5 ASKTGDYNEQF
TRBJ2-7 TRBV7-9 ASSLGAGSEIYEQY
TRBJ2-3 TRBV10-1 ASSESSGGLRSDTQY
TRBJ1-5 TRBV19 ASSISGPGSSPQH
TRBJ2-1 TRBV29-1 SVVLDRGIGNEQF
TRBJ1-1 TRBV19 ASSSTTGMPF